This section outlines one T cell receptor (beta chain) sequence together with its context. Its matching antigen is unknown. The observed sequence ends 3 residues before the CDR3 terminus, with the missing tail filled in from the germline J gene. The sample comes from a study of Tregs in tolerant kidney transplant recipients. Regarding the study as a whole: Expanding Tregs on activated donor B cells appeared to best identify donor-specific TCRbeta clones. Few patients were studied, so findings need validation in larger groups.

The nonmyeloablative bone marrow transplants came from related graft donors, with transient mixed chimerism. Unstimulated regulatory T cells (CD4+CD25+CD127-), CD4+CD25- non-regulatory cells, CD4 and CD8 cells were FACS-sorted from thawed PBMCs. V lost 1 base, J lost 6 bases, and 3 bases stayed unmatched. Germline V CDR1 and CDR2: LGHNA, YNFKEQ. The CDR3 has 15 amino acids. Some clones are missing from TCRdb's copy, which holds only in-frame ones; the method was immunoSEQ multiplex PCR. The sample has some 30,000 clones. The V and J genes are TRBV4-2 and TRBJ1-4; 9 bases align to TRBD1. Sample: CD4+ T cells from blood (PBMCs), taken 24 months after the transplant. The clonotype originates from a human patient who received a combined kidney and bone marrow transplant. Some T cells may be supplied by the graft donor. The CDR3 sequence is CASSQGRQGDEKLFF. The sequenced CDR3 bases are TGTGCCAGCAGCCAAGGGCGACAGGGGGATGAAAAA.